Each of the 5 T cell receptor beta chains below was sequenced from the same sample in a study of beta chain features in type 1 diabetes (dated by TCRdb to 2017 to 2018). Results the study describes overall, beyond this receptor: In all four CD4+ subsets, TCRB CDR3 length was moderately but significantly shorter in type 1 diabetes patients.

No antigens are known for them. Library method: the immunoSEQ multiplex PCR assay. The entire isolated RNA was reverse transcribed using the High Capacity cDNA Reverse Transcription Kit, and thus expressed TCRB transcripts were sequenced. What TCRdb holds here is the immuneACCESS table cut down to in-frame rearrangements. Part of the clones is not present; checked against another copy, under half of the missing clones reflect an unresolved V gene, and the others are unexplained. The sample includes about 340,000 clones, with 13% observed a single time. Roughly 0.015% of the sample belongs to the ten largest clones. Sequencing was carried out using naive CD4+ T cells from blood. The sample's cell subset or site label, decoded: true naive CD4+ T cells. The receptors were sampled from a woman between 18 and 29 years old with type 1 diabetes.

Comment on this clone: This sample also contains other DNA sequences that code for the same CDR3. V is TRBV9 and J is TRBJ2-2; no definite D call. This CDR3 region has 12 residues. Trimming took off 0 bases at V and 6 bases at J, with 3 bases between the two ends. Germline loops: CDR1 SGDLS, CDR2 YYNGEE. CDR3 nucleotide sequence: TGTGCCAGCAGCGTAGTAGCCGGGGAGCTGTTTTTT. Its protein product is CASSVVAGELFF.

This clone showed up just a few times. Other DNA sequences in the same sample also yield this CDR3. The genes are TRBV7-2 and TRBJ2-5; 14 positions agree with TRBD2. V was pared by 1 base and J by 5 bases, with 0 bases of the junction left unmatched. Germline CDR1 reads SGHTA; CDR2 reads FQGNSA. The length of the CDR3 is 15 residues. The CDR3: CASSLGLAGGETQYF. CDR3 sequence (DNA): TGTGCCAGCAGCTTAGGACTAGCGGGGGGGGAGACCCAGTACTTC.

This clone was seen more than once but under ten times. The chain carries TRBV20-1 and TRBJ2-7, with 8 nucleotides matching TRBD1. The CDR3 sequence is 11 residues long. Germline CDR1 DFQATT, CDR2 SNEGSKA (reference sequence). In nucleotides, the CDR3 is TGCGCGGCGGGCAGGGGGCGCGAGCAGTACGTC. It translates to CAAGRGREQYV.

This clone was picked up a small number of times. J is TRBJ2-1 and V is TRBV14, with D maybe TRBD2 (5 bases). Per germline, CDR1 SGHDN and CDR2 FVKESK. The CDR3 sequence is 16 residues long. V was clipped by 4 bases and J by 0 bases, with 13 bases between them. CDR3 DNA: TGTGCCAGCAGCCGAAGACTACCCAGCTCCTACAATGAGCAGTTCTTC. Residues: CASSRRLPSSYNEQFF.

The chain is built from TRBV15 and TRBJ2-5, with D tentatively TRBD2 (5 bases). The CDR3 is 17 amino acids. Trimming pared 0 bases from V and 5 bases from J, leaving 19 bases between. The V gene's germline CDR1 is LNHNV and CDR2 YYDKDF (reference sequence). CDR3 nucleotides: TGTGCCACCAGCAGAGATCGCGGCAGAGGGTTCCCGGAGACCCAGTACTTC. Translating gives CATSRDRGRGFPETQYF.